This is a list of T cell receptor beta chains from one sample in a study of blood T cell repertoires in COVID-19. Only in-frame clones appear in the TCRdb table, and some are missing; sequencing was by immunoSEQ multiplex PCR. The data contain some 40,000 clones, about 89% of them singletons. Sequenced: peripheral blood. The receptors here all came from a woman in her twenties or thirties in a cohort sampled during active COVID-19. CDR3s include the opening cysteine and the closing phenylalanine or tryptophan. The order of the fields is D gene, clone size, J gene, V gene, CDR3 protein, CDR3 DNA. The D gene is left open where the match is weak. Rows may omit the clone size; those that give it use once, few, many or a size class.

TRBD2,.,TRBJ2-5,TRBV10-1,CASRHSGDQETQYF,TGCGCCAGCAGGCATAGCGGGGACCAAGAGACCCAGTACTTC
.,.,TRBJ1-2,TRBV24-1,CATSVRPDYGYTF,TGTGCCACCAGCGTACGTCCGGACTATGGCTACACCTTC
TRBD2,.,TRBJ2-2,TRBV5-1,CASSRRLAPFNTGELFF,TGCGCCAGCAGCCGCAGACTAGCGCCCTTCAACACCGGGGAGCTGTTTTTT
TRBD1,.,TRBJ1-1,TRBV10-2,CASRDRGRTEAFF,TGCGCCAGCAGGGACAGGGGGCGGACTGAAGCTTTCTTT
.,.,TRBJ1-1,TRBV24-1,CATSGPPGEAGNTEAFF,TGTGCCACCAGTGGACCCCCTGGGGAGGCGGGGAACACTGAAGCTTTCTTT
.,.,TRBJ2-7,TRBV27,CASSFASSSSYEQYF,TGTGCCAGCAGTTTTGCTAGCTCAAGCTCCTACGAGCAGTACTTC
TRBD2,once,TRBJ2-3,TRBV7-8,CASSLLGTSGSYTQYF,TGTGCCAGCAGCTTACTGGGGACTAGCGGGAGTTATACGCAGTATTTT
TRBD1,.,TRBJ1-1,TRBV19,CATNRGGTEAFF,TGTGCCACTAACAGGGGGGGGACTGAAGCTTTCTTT
.,.,TRBJ2-7,TRBV7-9,CASSPPRGSYEQYF,TGTGCCAGCAGCCCCCCACGGGGGAGCTACGAGCAGTACTTC
TRBD1,.,TRBJ2-2,TRBV2,CASNPGGYKSGELFF,TGTGCCAGCAATCCAGGGGGATATAAATCCGGGGAGCTGTTTTTT
TRBD1,.,TRBJ1-2,TRBV9,CASSQGQGYGYTF,TGTGCCAGCAGCCAGGGACAGGGGTATGGCTACACCTTC
.,.,TRBJ1-4,TRBV27,CASSSVEKLFF,TGTGCCAGCAGTTCAGTCGAAAAACTGTTTTTT
TRBD2,.,TRBJ2-2,TRBV5-4,CASSWGGRELFF,TGTGCCAGCAGCTGGGGGGGGAGGGAGCTGTTTTTT
.,.,TRBJ2-2,TRBV16,CASSQHPSSLVTGELFF,TGTGCCAGCAGTCAACATCCGAGTAGTCTCGTCACCGGGGAGCTGTTTTTT
.,.,TRBJ1-3,TRBV6-2/TRBV6-3,CASSRDSFSGNTIYF,TGTGCCAGCAGCCGTGACAGCTTCTCTGGAAACACCATATATTTT
TRBD1,.,TRBJ1-4,TRBV11-2,CASSPRDRVHEKLFF,TGTGCCAGCAGCCCCCGTGACAGGGTCCACGAAAAACTGTTTTTT
.,.,TRBJ2-5,TRBV5-5,CASSLYRGGQETQYF,TGTGCCAGCAGCTTGTACAGGGGGGGGCAAGAGACCCAGTACTTC
.,.,TRBJ2-7,TRBV12-3/TRBV12-4,CASSLGTTYEQYF,TGTGCCAGCAGTTTGGGGACAACCTACGAGCAGTACTTC
.,.,TRBJ1-4,TRBV28,CASLSPSGRKLFF,TGTGCCAGCCTCTCCCCCTCAGGGAGGAAACTGTTTTTT
.,.,TRBJ2-7,TRBV11-3,CASSFYRLQEQYF,TGTGCCAGCAGCTTTTACAGGCTTCAAGAGCAGTACTTC
TRBD1,.,TRBJ1-2,TRBV19,CASSTPGQGARYGYTF,TGTGCCAGTAGTACCCCCGGACAGGGGGCGCGGTATGGCTACACCTTC
TRBD2,.,TRBJ2-1,TRBV5-1,CASSLGSSGRPHEQFF,TGCGCCAGCAGCTTGGGATCTAGCGGGAGGCCCCATGAGCAGTTCTTC
.,once,TRBJ2-3,TRBV7-8,CASSRLGWREMTDTQYF,TGTGCCAGCAGCCGATTGGGTTGGCGGGAAATGACAGATACGCAGTATTTT
.,.,TRBJ1-4,TRBV2,CASKEFNEKLFF,TGTGCCAGCAAGGAGTTTAATGAAAAACTGTTTTTT
TRBD2,.,TRBJ2-1,TRBV10-1,CASNRDYGDEQFF,TGCGCCAGCAACCGGGACTACGGGGATGAGCAGTTCTTC
.,.,TRBJ2-7,TRBV6-5,CASRPGHLYEQYF,TGTGCCAGCAGACCGGGACACCTCTACGAGCAGTACTTC
TRBD2,.,TRBJ2-5,TRBV5-4,CASSLGLAGGETQYF,TGTGCCAGCAGCTTGGGCCTAGCGGGAGGGGAGACCCAGTACTTC
.,.,TRBJ1-1,TRBV9,CASSVAAGMNTEAFF,TGTGCCAGCAGCGTAGCTGCAGGGATGAACACTGAAGCTTTCTTT
.,.,TRBJ1-1,TRBV5-1,CASSLGGANTEAFF,TGCGCCAGCAGCTTGGGAGGAGCGAACACTGAAGCTTTCTTT
TRBD1,.,TRBJ1-2,TRBV28,CASSPTGADDYGYTF,TGTGCCAGCAGTCCCACAGGGGCGGATGACTATGGCTACACCTTC
TRBD1,.,TRBJ1-6,TRBV4-2,CASSQDRGTPLHF,TGTGCCAGCAGCCAAGACAGGGGGACACCCCTCCACTTT
.,.,TRBJ2-2,TRBV4-1,CASSRDSDTGELFF,TGCGCCAGCTCTCGGGACTCAGACACCGGGGAGCTGTTTTTT
TRBD1,.,TRBJ1-4,TRBV6-5,CASSPGTGFLKLFF,TGTGCCAGCAGTCCCGGGACAGGATTCCTAAAACTGTTTTTT
TRBD2,.,TRBJ2-3,TRBV6-1,CASSGASGRPLRTDTQYF,TGTGCCAGCAGTGGGGCTAGCGGGAGGCCCCTAAGAACAGATACGCAGTATTTT
.,.,TRBJ2-1,TRBV6-2/TRBV6-3,CASSRPTRAPQGNEQFF,TGTGCCAGCAGTAGACCCACCCGAGCGCCCCAGGGGAATGAGCAGTTCTTC
.,.,TRBJ1-5,TRBV15,CATTLGAGNSNQPQHF,TGTGCCACCACCCTTGGGGCAGGGAATAGCAATCAGCCCCAGCATTTT
TRBD2,.,TRBJ2-3,TRBV19,CASRDMGRLAGTDTQYF,TGTGCCAGTAGGGACATGGGAAGACTAGCGGGCACAGATACGCAGTATTTT
.,.,TRBJ2-3,TRBV9,CASSVGLAITDTQYF,TGTGCCAGCAGCGTAGGGCTAGCAATCACAGATACGCAGTATTTT
.,.,TRBJ2-5,TRBV21-1,CASTKVAVYQETQYF,TGTGCCAGCACGAAGGTAGCGGTCTACCAAGAGACCCAGTACTTC
.,.,TRBJ1-4,TRBV5-1,CASSLGGPNEKLFF,TGCGCCAGCAGCTTGGGCGGCCCGAATGAAAAACTGTTTTTT
.,.,TRBJ1-1,TRBV11-2,CASSFSPTRNTEAFF,TGTGCCAGCAGCTTCTCTCCGACAAGGAACACTGAAGCTTTCTTT
.,once,TRBJ2-7,TRBV6-1,CASSERTPFKGQYF,TGTGCCAGCAGTGAGCGGACACCCTTCAAAGGGCAGTACTTC
TRBD2,.,TRBJ2-1,TRBV5-1,CASSFSGSSYNEQFF,TGCGCCAGCAGCTTTAGCGGGTCATCCTACAATGAGCAGTTCTTC
.,once,TRBJ2-7,TRBV6-2/TRBV6-3,CASSYGTGDYEQYF,TGTGCCAGCAGTTACGGCACGGGAGACTACGAGCAGTACTTC
TRBD2,.,TRBJ2-3,TRBV4-2,CASSQEGTSGLSQYF,TGTGCCAGCAGCCAAGAAGGGACTAGCGGTCTTTCGCAGTATTTT
.,.,TRBJ1-2,TRBV30,CAWAAGGLVYGYTF,TGTGCCTGGGCGGCGGGGGGGCTGGTCTATGGCTACACCTTC
.,.,TRBJ2-1,TRBV24-1,CATSDFPRQPGDEQFF,TGTGCCACCAGTGATTTCCCTCGACAGCCGGGAGATGAGCAGTTCTTC
TRBD1,.,TRBJ1-1,TRBV7-2,CASSRDRYTEAFF,TGTGCCAGCAGTCGGGACAGGTACACTGAAGCTTTCTTT
TRBD1,.,TRBJ2-5,TRBV11-2,CASSSGTVKETQYF,TGTGCCAGCAGTTCCGGGACAGTAAAAGAGACCCAGTACTTC
.,once,TRBJ1-5,TRBV15,CATQTGNQPQHF,TGTGCCACCCAGACAGGCAATCAGCCCCAGCATTTT
TRBD2,.,TRBJ2-7,TRBV7-9,CASSLFIAGIPYEQYF,TGTGCCAGCAGCTTATTCATAGCGGGAATACCCTACGAGCAGTACTTC
.,.,TRBJ2-6,TRBV7-3,CASSLNGRGTGANVLTF,TGTGCCAGCAGCTTAAATGGCAGGGGCACTGGGGCCAACGTCCTGACTTTC
.,.,TRBJ2-5,TRBV9,CASSVGIDPPGETQYF,TGTGCCAGCAGCGTAGGAATAGACCCGCCGGGAGAGACCCAGTACTTC